One sample yielded the 11 T cell receptor beta chains listed below, sequenced in a study of early T cells in non-severe SARS-CoV-2 infection. TCRdb fed the 5' RACE reads into MiXCR, producing one record per CDR3 protein. The sample comprises roughly 60,000 distinct CDR3 sequences, around 13% of which are singletons, and about 5% rests with the top ten. Input material: whole blood. The receptors come from an adult who was a healthcare worker with PCR-confirmed SARS-CoV-2 infection or an uninfected control (not recorded which).

There are many counts of this clonotype. The V and J genes are TRBV20-1 and TRBJ2-3; 8 bases fit TRBD1. The CDR3 has 17 amino acids. Germline V gene lookup returns CDR1 DFQATT and CDR2 SNEGSKA (reference sequence). The ends lost 6 bases at V and 3 bases at J; junction bases unmatched: 17. The CDR3 protein is CSAPGQGKRLGTDTQYF. The CDR3 nucleotides read TGCAGTGCCCCCGGACAGGGAAAACGGTTGGGGACAGATACGCAGTATTTT.

The chain has TRBV29-1 and TRBJ2-5; D is unresolved. From germline, CDR1 is SQVTM and CDR2 ANQGSEA. Trimming pared 8 bases from V and 1 base from J, leaving 11 bases between. The CDR3 is 12 residues long. The CDR3 region is CSTKKAQETQYF. The CDR3 DNA follows: TGCAGCACAAAGAAGGCCCAAGAGACCCAGTACTTC.

The chain uses TRBV20-1 and TRBJ1-1, with D uncertain. The CDR3 is made up of 17 amino acids. Per the germline V gene, CDR1 is DFQATT and CDR2 is SNEGSKA (reference sequence). Trimming left V 0 bases short and J 1 base short, with 18 bases between. The DNA of the CDR3 is TGCAGTGCTAGAGACAGAATCCAGGAGGGCGGGAACACTGAAGCTTTCTTT. Encoded protein: CSARDRIQEGGNTEAFF.

The table lists this clonotype with a few counts. The V and J genes are TRBV5-1 and TRBJ1-1; 7 bases agree with TRBD1. Germline V gene lookup returns CDR1 SGHRS and CDR2 YFSETQ. V lost 4 bases and J lost 2; bases outside the gene matches: 14. The CDR3 totals 17 residues. The CDR3 reads CASSLQWDGTVNTEAFF. The DNA of the CDR3 is TGCGCCAGCAGCCTTCAATGGGACGGGACAGTCAACACTGAAGCTTTCTTT.

The chain couples TRBV6-6 to TRBJ1-1; TRBD1 agrees at 9 bases. Germline V gene lookup returns CDR1 MNHNY and CDR2 SVGAGI (reference sequence). The CDR3 consists of 14 residues. Trimming at V came to 2 bases and at J to 4 bases, leaving 2 bases not matched to a gene. The CDR3 DNA sequence: TGTGCCAGCAGTTACCTGGGACAGGGCACTGAAGCTTTCTTT. This codes for CASSYLGQGTEAFF.

This chain uses TRBV18 with TRBJ2-6, with no clear D. Looked up from germline, CDR1 is KGHSH and CDR2 is LQKENI. This CDR3 region has 15 residues. V was shortened by 6 bases and J by 1 base, with 10 bases between the two germline ends. In DNA form, the CDR3 reads TGTGCCAGCTCTCCAAGCCCATCTGGGGCCAACGTCCTGACTTTC. Translating it yields CASSPSPSGANVLTF. The full variable domain, with the rest looked up from reference TRBV18 and TRBJ2-6, is NAGVMQNPRHLVRRRGQEARLRCSPMKGHSHVYWYRQLPEEGLKFMVYLQKENIIDESGMPKERFSAEFPKEGPSILRIQQVVRGDSAAYFCASSPSPSGANVLTFGAGSRLTVL.

Only a few counts were recorded for this clonotype. V and J are TRBV20-1 and TRBJ2-3, with D tentatively TRBD1 (5 bases). The germline V gene has CDR1 DFQATT and CDR2 SNEGSKA (reference sequence). Trimming removed 0 bases from V and 3 bases from J, with 13 bases in between. The CDR3 runs to 15 residues. DNA of the CDR3: TGCAGTGCTAGAGACCTGCAGGGTAGGACAGATACGCAGTATTTT. It yields the protein CSARDLQGRTDTQYF.

This clonotype appeared a few times. V is TRBV24-1 and J is TRBJ2-2; D remains unclear. Trimming pared 3 bases from V and 1 base from J, leaving 8 bases between. CDR1 is KGHDR, CDR2 SFDVKD, per germline. This CDR3 spans 15 amino acids. Here the CDR3 reads CATSDPGKNTGELFF. The DNA of the CDR3 is TGTGCCACCAGTGATCCAGGAAAGAACACCGGGGAGCTGTTTTTT.

This clonotype was seen ten or more times. The chain recombines TRBV2 with TRBJ2-3; D is ambiguous. The CDR3 spans 16 residues. V gave up 1 base and J gave up 1 base, with 12 bases separating them. Per the germline V gene, CDR1 is SNHLY and CDR2 is FYNNEI. CDR3 sequence (DNA): TGTGCCAGCAGTGAAGGGCAAGCAGCGCGCACAGATACGCAGTATTTT. Residues: CASSEGQAARTDTQYF.

About this clonotype itself: Compared with germline, one end of the junction differs, possibly owing to a read error. The rearrangement joins TRBV6-6 to TRBJ1-4; D is unresolved. The CDR3 loop spans 14 amino acids. The germline V gene encodes CDR1 MNHNY and CDR2 SVGAGI (reference sequence). The DNA of the CDR3 is TGTGCCAACAGTAACCCCTCGTGGGATGAAAAACTGTTTTTT. As protein: CANSNPSWDEKLFF.

In this sample, this clonotype turned up many times. The V call is TRBV5-8, the J call TRBJ2-7; D unresolved. V lost 4 bases to trimming and J lost 7 bases, with 18 bases between them. The CDR3 spans 14 residues. From germline, CDR1 is SGHTS and CDR2 YDEGEE. CDR3 nucleotide sequence: TGTGCCAGCAGCACAGCCCCCCTCAGTGGGGAGCAGTACTTC. Its protein is CASSTAPLSGEQYF.